One sample yielded the 6 T cell receptor beta chains listed below, sequenced in a study of T cell repertoires in cytomegalovirus infection. These receptors are not linked to any known antigen. TCRdb called the reads again in MiXCR, with one record for every CDR3 protein. In the table there are approximately 910,000 distinct CDR3 sequences, around 30% of which are singletons. Sequenced material: cultured CD8+ T cells from PBMCs, taken from culture after CMV antigen stimulation. The receptor source for this set is a human donor in good health (CMV status not recorded). Some clones in this sample may be carry-over from other donors' samples.

This clonotype turned up a few times. The chain combines TRBV6-1 with TRBJ2-1; D might be TRBD1 or TRBD2, each matching 5 bases. V lost 5 bases and J lost 0, with 17 bases in between. The CDR3 has 17 residues. The germline V gene has CDR1 MNHNS and CDR2 SASEGT. The CDR3 spells CASSSGQGVSSYNEQFF. CDR3 coding DNA: TGTGCCAGCAGTTCGGGGCAGGGTGTAAGCTCCTACAATGAGCAGTTCTTC.

There are a few counts of this clonotype. This chain uses TRBV27 with TRBJ1-6, with TRBD1 identical over 8 bases. The CDR3 is 15 amino acids. J lost 10 bases, V lost 4 bases, and 9 bases had no gene match. The germline gives CDR1 MNHEY, CDR2 SMNVEV (reference sequence). Here the CDR3 reads CASSSATGGESPLHF. CDR3 DNA: TGTGCCAGCAGTTCCGCTACAGGGGGAGAGTCACCCCTCCACTTT.

There are many counts of this clonotype. The chain carries TRBV11-2 and TRBJ2-7; D unclear. The V end was cut by 2 bases, the J end by 2 bases, with 7 bases between. The germline V gene has CDR1 SGHAT and CDR2 FQNNGV. The CDR3 sequence is 13 residues long. CDR3 coding DNA: TGTGCCAGCAGCTTATCAGGAGCCTACGAGCAGTACGTC. This encodes CASSLSGAYEQYV.

This clonotype was observed many times. The chain couples TRBV7-8 to TRBJ2-7; D not resolved. Trimming pared 5 bases from V and 0 bases from J, leaving 14 bases between. Per germline, CDR1 SGHVS and CDR2 FQNEAQ. The CDR3 contains 15 residues. As DNA, the CDR3 is TGTGCCAGCAGCCTTCTACAGATCAACTCCTACGAGCAGTACTTC. Amino acid sequence: CASSLLQINSYEQYF.

V gene TRBV7-2 combines with J gene TRBJ2-5; 7 bases are a match to TRBD1. The V segment lost 2 bases and the J segment 1 base; nucleotides outside the gene matches: 10. This CDR3 contains 17 residues. Germline V gene lookup returns CDR1 SGHTA and CDR2 FQGNSA. This CDR3 reads CASSLNGAGGTQETQYF. CDR3 bases: TGTGCCAGCAGCTTAAACGGGGCAGGGGGTACCCAAGAGACCCAGTACTTC.

This rearrangement joins TRBV12-3 or TRBV12-4 to TRBJ1-4; tentatively, D is TRBD1 (6 bases). This CDR3 has 17 residues. Trimming pared 3 bases from V and 0 bases from J, leaving 14 bases between. Here the CDR3 DNA reads TGTGCCAGCAGTTTTTGGACAGAACTTCCAACTAATGAAAAACTGTTTTTT. Encoded protein: CASSFWTELPTNEKLFF.